This T cell receptor (beta chain) was found in a study of Ad26.COV2.S vaccination and SARS-CoV-2 variants. Germline V gene data show CDR1 as SGHTA and CDR2 as FQGNSA. V dropped 5 bases and J dropped 6; count of bases not matched to a gene: 5. The CDR3 extends over 14 amino acids. This clone was counted only a few times. Antigen specificity is unknown. Findings and caveats of the study: Analytic work on TCR breadth and depth might have understated the full extent of total T cell responses. Reportedly, spike-specific CD8+ and CD4+ T cell responses achieved substantial breadth once vaccination had taken place.

As for treatment: approximately 18 received Ad26.COV2.S at low or high dose, single or two shots; 5 received placebo; per-sample allocation not given. Day 63 after the first injection of vaccine or placebo was the sampling time. SARS-CoV-2 spike from the Wuhan strain was encoded by the vaccine, an Ad26 vector. Generated by immunoSEQ multiplex PCR, the TCRdb table keeps only in-frame clones and is missing some. Seen here are 400,000 to 450,000 clones, around nine tenths observed once, and the top ten hold 10% to 15%. The receptor was derived from a person aged 18-60 years who received the Ad26.COV2.S COVID-19 vaccine or a placebo. V gene TRBV7-2 combines with J gene TRBJ1-5; the match to TRBD1 covers 9 bases. The input for sequencing was peripheral blood, taken in a trial of Ad26.COV2.S vaccine versus placebo. CDR3 nucleotides: TGTGCCAGCAGCCTCGACAGGGGGACTCAGCCCCAGCATTTT. Translating it yields CASSLDRGTQPQHF.